Listed below are T cell receptor beta chains from one sample, sequenced in a study of T cell repertoires in cytomegalovirus infection. TCRdb used MiXCR to reprocess the reads, holding one entry per CDR3 protein. The data contain a few hundred thousand distinct CDR3 sequences, more than 25% of them singletons. The sequenced sample was PBMCs. These receptors were obtained from a human donor in good health (CMV status not recorded). Some clones in this sample may be carry-over from other donors' samples. Both conserved end residues are part of each CDR3. D genes are given only for firm matches. Size is omitted from some rows. Given values are once, few, many or a class for expanded clones.

D	V	size	J	length	DNA	CDR3
TRBD1	TRBV6-2/TRBV6-3	.	TRBJ2-1	19	TGTGCCAGCAGTTTTAATATCCTTGTCGCGGGACAGGGCCACAATGAGCAGTTCTTC	CASSFNILVAGQGHNEQFF
TRBD1	TRBV6-5	few	TRBJ2-6	18	TGTGCCAGCAGTTACTCCGGGACAGGGTTCTCTGGGGCCAACGTCCTGACTTTC	CASSYSGTGFSGANVLTF
.	TRBV7-9	many	TRBJ1-2	13	TGTGCCAGCAGTCCCGGGACAACTTATGGCTACACCTTC	CASSPGTTYGYTF
TRBD2	TRBV20-1	.	TRBJ2-2	17	TGCAGTGCTAGAGTCGGGGGACTAGCGGGAGGTGCCGGGGAGCTGTTTTTT	CSARVGGLAGGAGELFF
.	TRBV10-3	few	TRBJ2-7	13	TGTGCCATCAAGAGAGACGACCTCTACGAGCAGTACTTC	CAIKRDDLYEQYF
TRBD1	TRBV7-8	many	TRBJ2-3	15	TGTGCCAGCAGCTCGGACAGGGCTAGCACAGATACGCAGTATTTT	CASSSDRASTDTQYF
.	TRBV11-1	few	TRBJ2-7	15	TGTGCCAGCAGCCGAGACCGACTCGGCTCCTACGAGCAGTACTTC	CASSRDRLGSYEQYF
.	TRBV19	.	TRBJ2-1	15	TGTGCCAGTAGTAAGGGTCACTTGGGGGATGGGGAGCAGTTCTTC	CASSKGHLGDGEQFF
.	TRBV12-3/TRBV12-4	.	TRBJ2-5	12	TGTGCCAGCAGTTTAACCTTAGAGACCCAGTACTTC	CASSLTLETQYF
.	TRBV10-3	few	TRBJ2-1	15	TGTGCCATCAGTGAGTCTCGGGCAGTTGGGGCGGAGCAGTTCTTC	CAISESRAVGAEQFF
.	TRBV7-9	many	TRBJ2-1	16	TGTGCCAGCAGCTCCACCGACAGGCTGTCCTACAATGAGCAGTTCTTC	CASSSTDRLSYNEQFF
.	TRBV20-1	.	TRBJ2-7	13	TGCAGTGCTAGGGACTATCAAACCTACGAGCAGTACTTC	CSARDYQTYEQYF
TRBD2	TRBV28	many	TRBJ2-7	16	TGTGCCAGCAGTTGGCTAGCGGGAGAGAACTCCTACGAGCAGTACTTC	CASSWLAGENSYEQYF
TRBD1	TRBV19	.	TRBJ1-2	14	TGTGCCAGTAGGAGGACAGGGGGCCCCTATGGCTACACCTTC	CASRRTGGPYGYTF
TRBD2	TRBV28	few	TRBJ2-1	15	TGTGCCAGCCGTAAGGGACTAGCGGGGTACAATGAGCAGTTCTTC	CASRKGLAGYNEQFF
TRBD2	TRBV30	.	TRBJ2-1	16	TGTGCCTGGAGTATAGGCCTAGCGGGAGGAGGAGATGAGCAGTTCTTC	CAWSIGLAGGGDEQFF
TRBD1	TRBV7-3	few	TRBJ2-3	15	TGTGCCAGCAGCCCCCTAGAGACAGGGAAAGATACGCAGTATTTT	CASSPLETGKDTQYF
.	TRBV20-1	once	TRBJ2-2	17	TGCAGTGCTAGTTCCGGTGGTCCTAGCGTTGGTCCCGGGGAGCTGTTTTTT	CSASSGGPSVGPGELFF
.	TRBV12-3/TRBV12-4	few	TRBJ2-1	15	TGTGCCAGCAGCTCCTGGGGGTCCTCCTACAATGAGCAGTTCTTC	CASSSWGSSYNEQFF
TRBD1	TRBV20-1	few	TRBJ2-1	17	TGCAGTGCTAGAGGTTCGGGACAGGGGATTCCCTACAATGAGCAGTTCTTC	CSARGSGQGIPYNEQFF
.	TRBV19	many	TRBJ2-1	16	TGTGCCAGTAGTATTTTTGCGGGACGAATCAACAATGAGCAGTTCTTC	CASSIFAGRINNEQFF
.	TRBV11-3	.	TRBJ1-1	13	TGTGCCAGCAGCATCATGAAGGACACTGAAGCTTTCTTT	CASSIMKDTEAFF
TRBD1	TRBV7-9	many	TRBJ1-1	14	TGTGCCAGCAGCACCCGGGACAGGACGGCTGAAGCTTTCTTT	CASSTRDRTAEAFF
.	TRBV7-8	few	TRBJ2-2	15	TGTGCCAGCAGCTTTCCGGGACATAACACCGGGGAGCTGTTTTTT	CASSFPGHNTGELFF
.	TRBV19	few	TRBJ1-5	14	TGTGCCAGTAGTATGGTTGGGCTAGGGCAGCCCCAGCATTTT	CASSMVGLGQPQHF
TRBD1	TRBV5-6	once	TRBJ1-1	16	TGTGCCAGCAGCTTGGATCGGTTTTCAGGGGGCTTGGGAGCTTTCTTT	CASSLDRFSGGLGAFF
TRBD1	TRBV7-9	.	TRBJ1-4	15	TGTGCCAGCAGACGATGGACAGGAGGCAATGAAAAACTGTTTTTT	CASRRWTGGNEKLFF
.	TRBV12-3/TRBV12-4	.	TRBJ2-3	14	TGTGCCAGCAGCCCCCAAATCCGCACAGATACGCAGTATTTT	CASSPQIRTDTQYF
.	TRBV5-4	few	TRBJ2-2	14	TGTGCCAGCAGCCACGGCGGTTTCACCGGGGAGCTGTTTTTT	CASSHGGFTGELFF
.	TRBV7-2	many	TRBJ1-2	16	TGTGCCAGCAGCTTAGATCCGGCGGGAGCTAACTATGGCTACACCTTC	CASSLDPAGANYGYTF
TRBD2	TRBV20-1	.	TRBJ2-5	13	TGCAGTGCTAACGTAGCGGGAAAAGAGACCCAGTACTTC	CSANVAGKETQYF
.	TRBV28	.	TRBJ2-5	14	TGTGCCACCATAAGCGGAGGGGGTGGAGAGACCCAGTACTTC	CATISGGGGETQYF
.	TRBV12-3/TRBV12-4	few	TRBJ2-3	13	TGTGCCAGCAGGGGCCGACTAGCAGATACGCAGTATTTT	CASRGRLADTQYF
.	TRBV5-3	.	TRBJ1-2	13	TGTGCCAGCAGCTTGCCAGTCAACTATGGCTACACCTTC	CASSLPVNYGYTF
TRBD2	TRBV2	few	TRBJ2-3	15	TGTGCCAGCAGTGAAACTAGCGGGTTGGTAGATACGCAGTATTTT	CASSETSGLVDTQYF
.	TRBV5-8	.	TRBJ2-3	16	TGTGCCAGCAGCTTGGCTCCGGACAGATACACAGATACGCAGTATTTT	CASSLAPDRYTDTQYF
TRBD1	TRBV19	.	TRBJ1-1	15	TGTGCCAGTAGTATAGTTACAGGGGGCCAGGCTGAAGCTTTCTTT	CASSIVTGGQAEAFF
.	TRBV7-9	.	TRBJ2-3	14	TGTGCCAGCAGCTTAGGAAGCGAGGCAGATACGCAGTATTTT	CASSLGSEADTQYF
TRBD2	TRBV10-3	.	TRBJ2-3	17	TGTGCCATCAGTTCCGGGACTAGCGGGAGGCCAGCAGATACGCAGTATTTT	CAISSGTSGRPADTQYF
.	TRBV7-2	many	TRBJ1-2	12	TGTGCCAGCAGCTTATTAGAATATGGCTACACCTTC	CASSLLEYGYTF
.	TRBV10-3	.	TRBJ2-2	15	TGTGCCGCTCGGCAGGGGGGGCCAGACACCGGGGAGCTGTTTTTT	CAARQGGPDTGELFF
.	TRBV18	few	TRBJ2-3	15	TGTGCCAGCTCAGCCATCGGAGGGGACACAGATACGCAGTATTTT	CASSAIGGDTDTQYF
.	TRBV5-1	few	TRBJ1-3	16	TGCGCCAGCAGCACGGACCAAGGGGGTTCTGGAAACACCATATATTTT	CASSTDQGGSGNTIYF
.	TRBV2	.	TRBJ2-3	14	TGTGCCAGCATCCCCGATCTTGGCACAGATACGCAGTATTTT	CASIPDLGTDTQYF
.	TRBV19	.	TRBJ1-5	13	TGTGCCAGTAGTATTCTCGGAGGTCAGCCCCAGCATTTT	CASSILGGQPQHF
.	TRBV7-2	many	TRBJ2-7	15	TGTGCCAGCAGCTTAGAAGGGCTAGCTCCCTACGAGCAGTACTTC	CASSLEGLAPYEQYF
.	TRBV6-1	.	TRBJ1-3	11	TGTGCCAGCCAACTGGGGAACACCATATATTTT	CASQLGNTIYF
TRBD1	TRBV5-1	.	TRBJ1-1	16	TGCGCCAGCAGCTTGGGATCAGGGGGCGCCGACACTGAAGCTTTCTTT	CASSLGSGGADTEAFF
.	TRBV7-2	many	TRBJ2-3	15	TGTGCCAGCAGGGGGTCAGGGATTAGCACAGATACGCAGTATTTT	CASRGSGISTDTQYF
TRBD1	TRBV6-2/TRBV6-3	few	TRBJ1-1	15	TGTGCCAGCAGTCCCTGGGACAGGTGGAACACTGAAGCTTTCTTT	CASSPWDRWNTEAFF
TRBD1	TRBV20-1	.	TRBJ2-1	18	TGCAGTGCTACAGGTGCCGATCCCCGGGACAGGGTTGACAATGAGCAGTTCTTC	CSATGADPRDRVDNEQFF
.	TRBV28	.	TRBJ1-1	13	TGTGCCAGCAGGGCGTCGCTGGGGTCGGAAGCTTTCTTT	CASRASLGSEAFF
TRBD2	TRBV7-2	many	TRBJ2-3	15	TGTGCCAGCAGATGGCGGGAGGCCGGCACAGATACGCAGTATTTT	CASRWREAGTDTQYF
TRBD2	TRBV4-2	.	TRBJ2-4	17	TGTGCCAGCAGCGAAAACGGAGCGGGGGGAGCCAAAAACATTCAGTACTTC	CASSENGAGGAKNIQYF
.	TRBV27	few	TRBJ2-3	14	TGTGCCAGCAGTTTTCGAGAGTCCACAGATACGCAGTATTTT	CASSFRESTDTQYF
TRBD2	TRBV7-9	once	TRBJ2-1	17	TGTGCCAGCAGCTTAGTCGGCGGGAGAATGGGCGGCAATGAGCAGTTCTTC	CASSLVGGRMGGNEQFF